Listed below are T cell receptor beta chains from one sample, sequenced in a study of spatial heterogeneity in lung cancer. MiXCR was run by TCRdb on the 5' RACE reads, yielding one entry per CDR3 protein. The table includes 45,000 to 65,000 distinct CDR3 sequences, more than 6.5% detected once. The sample was PBMCs, taken at surgery. Receptors originate from a female donor with early-stage non-small cell lung cancer. Each CDR3 is given with its conserved first and last residue. A D gene is named only where the DNA matches it firmly. Size is omitted from some rows. Given values are once, few, many or a class for expanded clones.

D gene	V gene	J gene	clone size	CDR3 DNA	CDR3 protein
.	TRBV7-9	TRBJ2-7	.	TGTGCCAGCAGCTTAGCGGGGGTCTCCTACGAGCAGTACTTC	CASSLAGVSYEQYF
.	TRBV11-2	TRBJ2-7	many	TGTGCCAGCAGCCCATGGTCGGGGGGCCTATTTGAGCAGTACTTC	CASSPWSGGLFEQYF
.	TRBV7-2	TRBJ2-1	many	TGTGCCAGCAGCCGGGACTCCCAGGGGCAGTTCTTC	CASSRDSQGQFF
.	TRBV29-1	TRBJ2-3	many	TGCAGCGTTGAAATGGGCCTCCTGGTCACAGATACGCAGTATTTT	CSVEMGLLVTDTQYF
TRBD1	TRBV20-1	TRBJ1-1	.	TGCAGTGCTAAGACAGGGGGCGTCGCTTTCTTT	CSAKTGGVAFF
.	TRBV2	TRBJ2-1	many	TGTGCCACCCCGGCCCGGGGCGGCCTGGGGGAGCAGTTCTTC	CATPARGGLGEQFF
.	TRBV19	TRBJ1-1	.	TGTGCCAGTAGTCTCCCCCGACCGAACACTGAAGCTTTCTTT	CASSLPRPNTEAFF
.	TRBV20-1	TRBJ2-5	many	TGCAGTGCCCCGCGCAACCTGGGGGAGACCCAGTACTTC	CSAPRNLGETQYF
.	TRBV27	TRBJ1-1	many	TGTGCCAGCAGTTTATCTGGGGTGGCCACTGAAGCTTTCTTT	CASSLSGVATEAFF
.	TRBV27	TRBJ1-2	many	TGTGCCAGCAGTACCGGGTTTCCTAACTATGGCTACACCTTC	CASSTGFPNYGYTF
.	TRBV11-2	TRBJ2-2	few	TGTGCCAGCAGCGAGTACACCGGGGAGCTGTTTTTT	CASSEYTGELFF
.	TRBV4-1	TRBJ2-2	few	TGCGCCAGCAGCCTTTACAGGGCGGGGACCGGGGAGCTGTTTTTT	CASSLYRAGTGELFF
.	TRBV5-1	TRBJ2-7	many	TGCGCCAGCAGCTTGGTCATCGACAGCCACTACGAGCAGTACTTC	CASSLVIDSHYEQYF
.	TRBV3-1	TRBJ2-3	.	TGTGTCAGCAGCCAAGTACGGAACTCGGCGCTGTATTTT	CVSSQVRNSALYF
.	TRBV18	TRBJ2-7	many	TGTGCCAGCTCACTAAGTAGGGACGAGCAGTACTTC	CASSLSRDEQYF
TRBD2	TRBV2	TRBJ2-2	many	TGTGCCAGCAGCGTAGCGGGGGGGCTGAACACCGGGGAGCTGTTTTTT	CASSVAGGLNTGELFF
TRBD1	TRBV7-3	TRBJ2-3	few	TGTGCCAGCAGCAAACAGGGGGGCTTCACAGATACGCAGTATTTT	CASSKQGGFTDTQYF
.	TRBV7-2	TRBJ2-3	.	TGTGCCAGCAGCTTAGATCTGGGGACGATCACGCAGTATTTT	CASSLDLGTITQYF
TRBD1	TRBV12-3/TRBV12-4	TRBJ2-2	.	TGTGCCAGCAGACCGGGACAGGTTCACACCGGGGAGCTGTTTTTT	CASRPGQVHTGELFF
.	TRBV15	TRBJ1-3	many	TGTGCCACCAGCAGGACGGGCTCTGGAAACACCATATATTTT	CATSRTGSGNTIYF
.	TRBV3-1	TRBJ1-6	many	TGTGCCAGCAGCCAAGGGCGGGGATCCAATTCACCCCTCCACTTT	CASSQGRGSNSPLHF
.	TRBV19	TRBJ2-3	.	TGTGCCAGTAGAGACAGGATCTTTACACGCACAGATACGCAGTATTTT	CASRDRIFTRTDTQYF
.	TRBV20-1	TRBJ2-3	.	TGCAGTGCTAGCGGGGGGACAGCGGAGGGAAGCACAGATACGCAGTATTTT	CSASGGTAEGSTDTQYF
.	TRBV7-2	TRBJ2-3	.	TGTGCCAGCAGCTTATTCGGGGGGCTACAAGATACGCAGTATTTT	CASSLFGGLQDTQYF
TRBD2	TRBV7-2	TRBJ2-1	many	TGTGCCAGCAGCCCGAGAAGGCTTAGCGGGGGGGCACTTAATGAGCAGTTCTTC	CASSPRRLSGGALNEQFF
TRBD2	TRBV4-2	TRBJ2-5	many	TGTGCCAGCAGCCAAGGCGGGAGCGGGGGGTACCAAGAGACCCAGTACTTC	CASSQGGSGGYQETQYF
.	TRBV5-4	TRBJ2-7	few	TGTGCCAGCAGCCCCGACTCGGCAGGGGCAAGGTTAGAGCAGTACTTC	CASSPDSAGARLEQYF
.	TRBV6-1	TRBJ2-3	many	TGTGCCAGCAGTGAAGCGTTAGGCGGGTTGGCAGATACGCAGTATTTT	CASSEALGGLADTQYF